The 15 T cell receptor beta chains reported below all come from one sample, sequenced in a study of T-cell reconstitution after alpha-beta-depleted transplantation in children. The authors prepared the TCRbeta library with unique molecular identifiers. MiXCR, applied by TCRdb to the PCR reads, yields one record per CDR3 protein. The repertoire holds 350,000 to 450,000 distinct CDR3 sequences, just over 20% seen once, with 3% to 4% in the top ten. This sample comprised PBMCs from the stem cell graft donor, obtained from the stem cell graft. The receptor source for this set is a human donor who donated a stem cell graft to a child with acute myeloid leukemia.

This clonotype was recorded many times. The chain employs TRBV12-3 or TRBV12-4 and TRBJ2-1; D gene uncertain. The CDR3 contains 13 residues. V lost 7 bases and J 4 bases, leaving 11 bases between the germline ends. CDR3 nucleotides: TGTGCCAGCATTCTCGGGCAGTACAATGAGCAGTTCTTC. It encodes CASILGQYNEQFF.

This chain links TRBV15 with TRBJ2-1, with 7 bases identical to TRBD2. This CDR3 spans 19 amino acids. Germline V CDR1 and CDR2: LNHNV, YYDKDF (reference sequence). V dropped 0 bases and J dropped 0; count of bases not matched to a gene: 11. The CDR3 DNA follows: TGTGCCACCAGCAGAGATCAAGGGGCGGGGGTTAGCTCCTACAATGAGCAGTTCTTC. Its translation: CATSRDQGAGVSSYNEQFF.

This clonotype was detected a few times. The J gene is TRBJ2-5, the V gene TRBV5-6; 7 bases agree with TRBD1. This CDR3 is built from 17 residues. Unmatched junction bases numbered 17, after V lost 4 bases and J lost 5 bases. CDR1 and CDR2 from the germline V gene are SGHDT and YYEEEE. The CDR3 nucleotides read TGTGCCAGCAGCGGACGAACTTGGTATCAGGGGGTTGAGACCCAGTACTTC. It specifies CASSGRTWYQGVETQYF.

This clonotype is classed as medium-sized. The CDR3: CSARSRDRGDTGELFF. CDR3 DNA: TGCAGTGCTAGATCCCGGGACAGGGGGGACACCGGGGAGCTGTTTTTT. The chain joins TRBV20-1 to TRBJ2-2, with 11 nucleotides matching TRBD1. This CDR3 has 16 residues. The V gene end was trimmed by 2 bases and the J gene end by 3 bases; junction bases not matched to a gene: 5. Germline V CDR1 and CDR2: DFQATT, SNEGSKA (reference sequence).

The table lists this clonotype with a few counts. In DNA, the CDR3 is TGCAGCGTTCGTCAGGGGGGGGACTACAATGAGCAGTTCTTC. It yields the protein CSVRQGGDYNEQFF. The chain recombines TRBV29-1 with TRBJ2-1, with D perhaps matching TRBD1 or TRBD2 (7 bases each). From germline, CDR1 is SQVTM and CDR2 ANQGSEA. V was cut by 5 bases and J by 3 bases, with 14 bases left in between. The CDR3 totals 14 residues.

Only a few counts were recorded for this clonotype. This chain links TRBV24-1 with TRBJ2-1; TRBD2 is a possible D gene (6 bases). This CDR3 comprises 15 residues. V was trimmed by 8 bases and J by 3 bases, leaving 16 bases between them. Germline CDR1 reads KGHDR; CDR2 reads SFDVKD. CDR3 DNA sequence: TGTGCCACCACCCCATCTGGGGGGAACTACAATGAGCAGTTCTTC. This codes for CATTPSGGNYNEQFF.

V is TRBV25-1 and J is TRBJ2-1; 7 bases fit TRBD2. Germline-derived CDR1 and CDR2 are MGHDK and SYGVNS. CDR3 length: 17 residues. J lost 0 bases, V lost 4 bases, and 9 bases had no gene match. In nucleotides, the CDR3 is TGTGCCAGCAGTGGGGCTAGCGGCGGAAGCTCCTACAATGAGCAGTTCTTC. This sequence encodes CASSGASGGSSYNEQFF.

There are a few counts of this clonotype. The rearrangement joins TRBV20-1 to TRBJ2-7, with D perhaps matching TRBD1 (5 bases). This CDR3 has 15 residues. Trimming left V 1 base short and J 2 bases short, with 15 bases between. Per germline, CDR1 DFQATT and CDR2 SNEGSKA (reference sequence). The chain's CDR3 is CSARGRTRKTYEQYF. Here the CDR3 DNA reads TGCAGTGCTAGAGGGCGGACACGAAAGACCTACGAGCAGTACTTC.

The J gene is TRBJ1-1, the V gene TRBV29-1; 8 nucleotides match TRBD1. This CDR3 comprises 13 residues. The V and J ends lost 1 base and 4 bases, in that order; junction bases with no gene match: 2. CDR1 SQVTM and CDR2 ANQGSEA come from the germline V gene. In DNA form, the CDR3 reads TGCAGCGTTGAAGTGGGGACAGGCACTGAAGCTTTCTTT. Its protein is CSVEVGTGTEAFF. Full variable domain (missing parts from reference TRBV29-1 and TRBJ1-1): SAVISQKPSRDICQRGTSLTIQCQVDSQVTMMFWYRQQPGQSLTLIATANQGSEATYESGFVIDKFPISRPNLTFSTLTVSNMSPEDSSIYLCSVEVGTGTEAFFGQGTRLTVV.

The chain employs TRBV4-2 and TRBJ2-7; 11 bases agree with TRBD2. The CDR3 consists of 17 residues. Trimming at V came to 1 base and at J to 0 bases, leaving 5 bases not matched to a gene. CDR1 and CDR2 (germline): LGHNA, YNFKEQ. CDR3 sequence reads: CASSQGLAGGPSYEQYF. The CDR3 region has the DNA TGTGCCAGCAGCCAAGGCCTAGCGGGAGGACCCTCCTACGAGCAGTACTTC.

This clonotype was counted a few times. The chain is built from TRBV20-1 and TRBJ2-1; tentative D call: TRBD1 (6 bases). From germline, CDR1 is DFQATT and CDR2 SNEGSKA (reference sequence). This CDR3 region has 14 residues. Trimming left V 0 bases short and J 3 bases short, with 9 bases between. The CDR3 region is CSARDGGRYNEQFF. CDR3 DNA sequence: TGCAGTGCTAGAGATGGGGGCCGCTACAATGAGCAGTTCTTC.

This clonotype was found many times. The rearrangement links TRBV20-1 to TRBJ2-1; unclear D gene. The CDR3 is 15 residues long. V lost 1 base and J 0 bases, leaving 10 bases between the germline ends. Germline V gives CDR1 DFQATT, CDR2 SNEGSKA (reference sequence). CDR3 in DNA: TGCAGTGCTAGAGTCCCAATCAGCTCCTACAATGAGCAGTTCTTC. Translated, it gives CSARVPISSYNEQFF.

The sample holds many counts of this clonotype. The gene calls are TRBV5-1 and TRBJ2-5; perhaps D is TRBD1 or TRBD2 (5 bases each). V was pared by 2 bases and J by 1 base, with 18 bases between. Germline V gene data show CDR1 as SGHRS and CDR2 as YFSETQ. The CDR3 extends over 17 amino acids. CDR3 DNA: TGCGCCAGCAGCTTCGGATCGACAGCAAGCGGCCAAGAGACCCAGTACTTC. It yields the protein CASSFGSTASGQETQYF.

V and J are TRBV4-3 and TRBJ2-7; D call uncertain. This CDR3 has 16 residues. Trimming pared 1 base from V and 0 bases from J, leaving 13 bases between. Germline CDR1 LGHNA, CDR2 YSLEER. DNA for the CDR3: TGCGCCAGCAGCCAAGGGTCTGGTCGCTACTCCTACGAGCAGTACTTC. Amino acid sequence: CASSQGSGRYSYEQYF.

The chain is built from TRBV20-1 and TRBJ2-1, with D possibly being TRBD2 (6 bases). This CDR3 is 13 amino acids long. Germline CDR1 reads DFQATT; CDR2 reads SNEGSKA (reference sequence). Trimming took 3 bases from V and 10 from J, leaving 16 bases between them. The CDR3 protein is CSASNFAGWEQFF. The CDR3 nucleotides are TGCAGTGCTAGCAATTTTGCGGGGTGGGAGCAGTTCTTC.